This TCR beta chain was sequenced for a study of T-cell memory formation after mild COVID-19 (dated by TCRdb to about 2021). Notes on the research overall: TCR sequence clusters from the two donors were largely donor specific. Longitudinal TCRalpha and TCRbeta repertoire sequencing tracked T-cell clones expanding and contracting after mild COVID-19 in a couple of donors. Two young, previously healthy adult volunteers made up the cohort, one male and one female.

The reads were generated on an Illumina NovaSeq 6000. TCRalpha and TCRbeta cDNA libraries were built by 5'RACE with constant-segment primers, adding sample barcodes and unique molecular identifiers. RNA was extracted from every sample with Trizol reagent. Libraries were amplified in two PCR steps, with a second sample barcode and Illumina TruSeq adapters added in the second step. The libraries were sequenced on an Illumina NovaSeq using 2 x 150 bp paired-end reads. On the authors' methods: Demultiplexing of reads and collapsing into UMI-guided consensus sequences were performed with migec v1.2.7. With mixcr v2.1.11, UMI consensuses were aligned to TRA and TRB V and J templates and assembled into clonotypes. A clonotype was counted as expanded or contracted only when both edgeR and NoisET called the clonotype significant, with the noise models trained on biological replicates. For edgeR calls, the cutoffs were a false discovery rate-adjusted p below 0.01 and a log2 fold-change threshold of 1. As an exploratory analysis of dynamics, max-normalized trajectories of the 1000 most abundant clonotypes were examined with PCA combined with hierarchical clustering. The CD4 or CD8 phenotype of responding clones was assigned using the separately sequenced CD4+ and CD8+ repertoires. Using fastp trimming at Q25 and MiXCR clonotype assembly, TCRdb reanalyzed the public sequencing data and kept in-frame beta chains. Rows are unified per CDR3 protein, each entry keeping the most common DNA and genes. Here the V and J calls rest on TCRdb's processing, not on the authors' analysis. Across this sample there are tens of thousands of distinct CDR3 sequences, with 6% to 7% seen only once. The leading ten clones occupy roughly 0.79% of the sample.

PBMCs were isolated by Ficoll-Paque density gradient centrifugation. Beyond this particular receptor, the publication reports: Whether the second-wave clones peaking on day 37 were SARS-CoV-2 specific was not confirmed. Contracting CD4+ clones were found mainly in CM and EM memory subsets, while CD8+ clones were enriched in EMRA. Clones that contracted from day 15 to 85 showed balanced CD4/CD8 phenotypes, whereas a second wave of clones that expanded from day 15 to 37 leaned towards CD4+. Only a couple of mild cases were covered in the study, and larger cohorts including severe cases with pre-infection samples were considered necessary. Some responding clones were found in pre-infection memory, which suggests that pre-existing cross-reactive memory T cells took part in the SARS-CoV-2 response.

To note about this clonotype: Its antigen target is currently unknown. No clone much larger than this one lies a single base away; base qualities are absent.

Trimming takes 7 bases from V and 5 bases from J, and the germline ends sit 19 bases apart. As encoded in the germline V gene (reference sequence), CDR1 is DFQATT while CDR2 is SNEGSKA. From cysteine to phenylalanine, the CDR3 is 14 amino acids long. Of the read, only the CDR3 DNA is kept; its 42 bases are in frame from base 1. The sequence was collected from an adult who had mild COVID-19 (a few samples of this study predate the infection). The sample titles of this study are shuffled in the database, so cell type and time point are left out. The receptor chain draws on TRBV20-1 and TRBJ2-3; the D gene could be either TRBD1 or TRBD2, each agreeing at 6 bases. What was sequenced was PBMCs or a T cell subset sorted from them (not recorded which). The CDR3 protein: CSVWDNLGGDTQYF. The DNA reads TGCAGTGTTTGGGACAACCTCGGGGGAGATACGCAGTATTTT.